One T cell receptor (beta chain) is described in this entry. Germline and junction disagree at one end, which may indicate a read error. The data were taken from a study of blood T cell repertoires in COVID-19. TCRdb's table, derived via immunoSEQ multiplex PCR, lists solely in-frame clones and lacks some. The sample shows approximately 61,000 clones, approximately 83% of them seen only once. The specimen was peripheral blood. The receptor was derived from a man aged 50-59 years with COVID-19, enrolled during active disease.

This CDR3 reads CVSSPNRVWGYTF. CDR3 nucleotide sequence: TGTGTCAGCAGTCCCAACAGGGTTTGGGGCTACACCTTC. This chain uses TRBV6-5 with TRBJ1-2; TRBD1 is a possible D gene (6 bases). The CDR3 contains 13 residues. Germline CDR1 reads MNHEY; CDR2 reads SVGAGI.